The next 23 T cell receptor beta chains were all read from a single sample in a study of OX40 agonist ivuxolimab in advanced cancers. Library preparation used the immunoSEQ multiplex PCR assay. What TCRdb holds here is the immuneACCESS table cut down to in-frame rearrangements. Part of the clones is not present; checked against another copy, under half of the missing clones reflect an unresolved V gene, and the others are unexplained. For this sample the table gives about 77,000 clones, of which 85% to 90% were detected only once. In total, the top ten clones hold more than 2.5% of the sample. The sequences come from CD4+ or CD8+ T cells sorted from blood, collected in a trial of the OX40 agonist ivuxolimab. These receptors all come from an adult with an advanced solid tumor such as melanoma, head and neck, liver or kidney cancer.

This rearrangement joins TRBV5-1 to TRBJ1-2; TRBD1 is a possible D gene (5 bases). Germline CDR1 reads SGHRS; CDR2 reads YFSETQ. V gave up 5 bases and J gave up 4 bases, with 15 bases separating them. The CDR3 length is 14 residues. CDR3 nucleotides: TGCGCCAGCAGTTTCGAGGACACCTTCTATGGCTACACCTTC. Encoded protein: CASSFEDTFYGYTF.

The chain uses TRBV5-5 and TRBJ1-3; D not resolved. The V gene's germline CDR1 is SGHKS and CDR2 YYEKEE (reference sequence). CDR3 length: 17 residues. The V end lost 4 bases, the J end lost 0 bases, and 17 bases lay between the germline ends. CDR3 sequence (DNA): TGTGCCAGCAGCCCCCATATTGGGGAGGGCTCTGGAAACACCATATATTTT. Its translation: CASSPHIGEGSGNTIYF.

In this sample, this clone turned up once. The V gene is TRBV7-2, the J gene TRBJ1-1; a weak D match, TRBD1 (6 bases). Germline V gives CDR1 SGHTA, CDR2 FQGNSA. The CDR3 extends over 13 amino acids. V was cut by 5 bases and J by 4 bases, with 11 bases left in between. CDR3 DNA: TGTGCCAGCAGCATAGACAGGCTCACTGAAGCTTTCTTT. Protein: CASSIDRLTEAFF.

The chain links TRBV7-2 to TRBJ1-5, with 7 bases fitting TRBD1. This CDR3 has 17 residues. V dropped 0 bases and J dropped 2; count of bases not matched to a gene: 7. Germline CDR1 reads SGHTA; CDR2 reads FQGNSA. The CDR3 DNA reads TGTGCCAGCAGCTTAGCTTTCGACAGGGCTGGCAATCAGCCCCAGCATTTT. Protein: CASSLAFDRAGNQPQHF.

The chain links TRBV15 to TRBJ1-2, with TRBD1 matching over 10 bases. In germline, CDR1 is LNHNV, CDR2 YYDKDF (reference sequence). CDR3 length: 15 residues. V lost 6 bases to trimming and J lost 8 bases; unmatched junction nucleotides: 12. The CDR3 DNA follows: TGTGCCACCAGTCCCGGAGACAGGGGGCGAGAAGGCTACACCTTC. Protein product: CATSPGDRGREGYTF.

The chain uses TRBV5-1 and TRBJ2-6, with D possibly matching TRBD1 (6 bases). V shed 1 base and J shed 0 bases, with 14 bases lying between them. From germline, CDR1 is SGHRS and CDR2 YFSETQ. The CDR3 spans 18 residues. The CDR3 sequence: CASSLSGDMISGANVLTF. The CDR3, as DNA: TGCGCCAGCAGCTTGTCCGGGGACATGATCTCTGGGGCCAACGTCCTGACTTTC.

The chain recombines TRBV18 with TRBJ2-1; 10 nucleotides line up with TRBD2. The J segment lost 7 bases and the V segment lost 4 bases, leaving 13 bases of the junction unmatched. The germline gives CDR1 KGHSH, CDR2 LQKENI. This CDR3 is built from 17 residues. CDR3 nucleotide sequence: TGTGCCAGCTCACACTCTCGACAGAGCGGGAGGGCAAATGAGCAGTTCTTC. Translating it yields CASSHSRQSGRANEQFF.

This sequence joins TRBV19 and TRBJ2-4, with D possibly TRBD1 on 6 matching bases. Trimming stripped 3 bases from V and 9 bases from J, with 18 bases between. This CDR3 has 15 residues. Germline V gives CDR1 LNHDA, CDR2 SQIVND (reference sequence). The CDR3 spells CASSIITRGWGIQYF. DNA for the CDR3: TGTGCCAGTAGTATTATTACCAGGGGTTGGGGCATTCAGTACTTC.

The chain recombines TRBV6-1 with TRBJ1-1; tentatively, D is TRBD1 (5 bases). The germline CDR1 and CDR2 sequences are MNHNS and SASEGT. The CDR3 totals 13 residues. Trimming stripped 3 bases from V and 5 bases from J, with 10 bases between. CDR3 sequence (DNA): TGTGCCAGCAGTGACGAGGGGTGGACTGAAGCTTTCTTT. Translation: CASSDEGWTEAFF.

Remarks on this clone: Additional DNA sequences in this sample encode the identical CDR3. The rearrangement links TRBV6-1 to TRBJ1-1, with D unclear. Per germline, CDR1 MNHNS and CDR2 SASEGT. The V gene lost 0 bases and the J gene lost 5 bases, with 7 bases spanning the gap. The CDR3 runs to 13 residues. CDR3 amino acids: CASSEARGTEAFF. The CDR3 DNA reads TGTGCCAGCAGTGAAGCGCGAGGGACTGAAGCTTTCTTT.

The chain links TRBV5-1 to TRBJ1-2; D not resolved. Trimming stripped 1 base from V and 2 bases from J, with 15 bases between. Germline CDR1 is SGHRS and CDR2 is YFSETQ. The CDR3 sequence is 16 residues long. Here the CDR3 reads CASSLNFQTENYGYTF. CDR3 nucleotide sequence: TGCGCCAGCAGCTTGAACTTTCAGACCGAAAACTATGGCTACACCTTC.

The chain employs TRBV2 and TRBJ1-5; D remains unclear. Germline assignment: CDR1 SNHLY and CDR2 FYNNEI. V gave up 4 bases and J gave up 4 bases, with 11 bases separating them. This CDR3 has 14 amino acids. The CDR3 DNA reads TGTGCCAGCAGTGGCCCCAACCAAAATCAGCCCCAGCATTTT. This codes for CASSGPNQNQPQHF.

The rearrangement links TRBV2 to TRBJ2-7; no firm D call. Germline loops: CDR1 SNHLY, CDR2 FYNNEI. V lost 4 bases, J lost 4 bases, and 11 bases lay in between. The CDR3 is made up of 13 amino acids. The CDR3 DNA reads as TGTGCCAGCAGTGCCACCTGGGGATACGAGCAGTACTTC. Translated, it gives CASSATWGYEQYF.

The J gene is TRBJ1-2, the V gene TRBV4-1; perhaps TRBD1 as D (6 bases). The CDR3 spans 18 residues. Trimming took off 1 base at V and 3 bases at J, with 21 bases between the two ends. Germline CDR1 is MGHRA and CDR2 is YSYEKL. CDR3 sequence: CASSQVKAGEEWDYGYTF. As DNA, the CDR3 is TGCGCCAGCAGCCAAGTGAAAGCAGGGGAGGAGTGGGACTATGGCTACACCTTC.

The chain uses TRBV19 and TRBJ1-1; 8 bases line up with TRBD1. V lost 7 bases and J lost 4; bases outside the gene matches: 11. Per the germline V gene, CDR1 is LNHDA and CDR2 is SQIVND (reference sequence). The CDR3 extends over 15 amino acids. The CDR3 DNA is TGTGCCAGTATTGACAGGGGCCTTCTACGCACTGAAGCTTTCTTT. This codes for CASIDRGLLRTEAFF.

The rearrangement joins TRBV4-1 to TRBJ2-3; 13 bases agree with TRBD2. CDR3 length: 18 amino acids. The trim removed 3 bases at V and 1 base at J, leaving 7 bases unmatched. CDR1 and CDR2 (germline): MGHRA, YSYEKL. Here the CDR3 DNA reads TGCGCCAGCAGCCATCCGGGACTAGCGGGGCGTCGCACAGATACGCAGTATTTT. Its translation is CASSHPGLAGRRTDTQYF.

The chain combines TRBV2 with TRBJ2-5, with D uncertain. V shed 2 bases and J shed 4 bases, with 8 bases lying between them. This CDR3 has 13 amino acids. The germline gives CDR1 SNHLY, CDR2 FYNNEI. CDR3 residues: CASSERSTETQYF. In DNA, the CDR3 is TGTGCCAGCAGTGAACGGTCAACAGAGACCCAGTACTTC.

The chain couples TRBV2 to TRBJ2-5; D is possibly TRBD1 (5 bases). Trimming pared 8 bases from V and 3 bases from J, leaving 16 bases between. This CDR3 region has 14 residues. Germline CDR1 reads SNHLY; CDR2 reads FYNNEI. Here the CDR3 reads CASGPWGREETQYF. The CDR3 DNA reads TGTGCCAGCGGCCCCTGGGGCAGAGAAGAGACCCAGTACTTC.

The rearrangement joins TRBV11-3 to TRBJ2-2; 14 nucleotides match TRBD2. The CDR3 runs to 16 residues. The germline CDR1 and CDR2 sequences are SGHNT and YENEEA. J gave up 4 bases and V 4 bases, and 2 bases lay outside the gene matches. The CDR3 protein is CASSSGLAGGTGELFF. As DNA, the CDR3 is TGTGCCAGCAGCTCAGGACTAGCGGGAGGCACCGGGGAGCTGTTTTTT.

The chain couples TRBV5-5 to TRBJ1-2, with 10 bases lining up with TRBD1. CDR3 size: 15 residues. Germline V lookup: CDR1 SGHKS, CDR2 YYEKEE (reference sequence). With V trimmed by 4 bases and J by 1 base, 4 bases remained unmatched. The CDR3 protein is CASSPGTGVNYGYTF. CDR3 DNA: TGTGCCAGCAGCCCGGGGACAGGGGTTAACTATGGCTACACCTTC.

The rearrangement links TRBV7-2 to TRBJ2-1, with D possibly matching TRBD1 (6 bases). The CDR3 covers 14 residues. Germline V gene lookup returns CDR1 SGHTA and CDR2 FQGNSA. Trimming took 3 bases from V and 7 from J, leaving 13 bases between them. CDR3 nucleotides: TGTGCCAGCAGCTTCGGGACACTATGGAATGAGCAGTTCTTC. Amino acid sequence: CASSFGTLWNEQFF.

The chain recombines TRBV30 with TRBJ1-2, with D hard to call. Germline CDR1 reads GTSNPN; CDR2 reads SVGIG (reference sequence). CDR3 length equals 12 residues. Trimming shortened V by 4 bases and J by 4 bases, and 10 bases separated the two germline ends. The CDR3 spells CAWMVAGYGYTF. DNA of the CDR3: TGTGCCTGGATGGTCGCTGGCTATGGCTACACCTTC.

The chain is built from TRBV5-1 and TRBJ2-2; a possible D gene is TRBD2 (5 bases). Trimming removed 2 bases from V and 1 base from J, with 9 bases in between. Per germline, CDR1 SGHRS and CDR2 YFSETQ. This CDR3 has 15 residues. The CDR3 loop is CASSLGRLNTGELFF. For the CDR3, the DNA is TGCGCCAGCAGCTTAGGGAGACTGAACACCGGGGAGCTGTTTTTT.